This T cell receptor beta chain was observed in a study of control samples from healthy donors and cancer patients. The repertoire was sequenced with immunoSEQ multiplex PCR; TCRdb's copy has only in-frame clones and lacks some. The top ten hold approximately 3.8% of the sample, which has approximately 52,000 clones, approximately 91% seen once. CDR3 length: 15 residues. Unmatched junction bases numbered 7, after V lost 5 bases and J lost 4 bases. The V gene's germline CDR1 is KGHDR and CDR2 SFDVKD. Sequences were obtained from blood. This TCR derives from a man aged 50-60 years in good health. This sequence joins TRBV24-1 and TRBJ2-1; 7 bases map to TRBD1. CDR3 DNA: TGTGCCACCAGTGGACAGGGCAGTGGGTACAATGAGCAGTTCTTC. This codes for CATSGQGSGYNEQFF.